Listed below are T cell receptor beta chains from one sample, sequenced in a study of blood T cell repertoires in COVID-19. TCRdb keeps only in-frame clones here, not all; method: immunoSEQ multiplex PCR. The sample holds around 250,000 clones; approximately 77% are singletons and the top ten take 2.5% to 3.5%. Sequencing input: peripheral blood. These receptors all come from a woman aged 18 to 35 with acute or convalescent COVID-19. CDR3s include the opening cysteine and the closing phenylalanine or tryptophan. The D gene is left open where the match is weak. Expanded clones get a size class; other rows say once, few or many, or leave the size out.

TRBD2	TRBJ2-7	TRBV6-5	once	TGTGCCAGCAGCGAGACTAGCGGGGCATCCTACGAGCAGTACTTC	CASSETSGASYEQYF
TRBD1	TRBJ2-5	TRBV15	.	TGTGCCACCAGCAGAGATCCAGGGACAGCCCAAGAGACCCAGTACTTC	CATSRDPGTAQETQYF
TRBD2	TRBJ2-7	TRBV15	.	TGTGCCACCAGCTTCAAGCGGGAGACGGGCGAGCAGTACTTC	CATSFKRETGEQYF
.	TRBJ2-1	TRBV12-5	.	TGTGCTAGTGGTTTGGTACTTAGCGGATATTTCGACAATGAGCAGTTCTTC	CASGLVLSGYFDNEQFF
.	TRBJ2-5	TRBV5-4	.	TGTGCCAGCAGCTTCTCGGAAGCGCATAAAGAGACCCAGTACTTC	CASSFSEAHKETQYF
.	TRBJ2-5	TRBV7-2	.	TGTGCCAGCAGCTTAGGTAGTGGGCAGCAAGAGACCCAGTACTTC	CASSLGSGQQETQYF
.	TRBJ1-5	TRBV10-3	.	TGTGCCATCAGTGAGTCTATACAGAACAATCAGCCCCAGCATTTT	CAISESIQNNQPQHF
.	TRBJ2-5	TRBV5-6	.	TGTGCCAGCCGGCGGTCTGCGCAGACCCAGTACTTC	CASRRSAQTQYF
.	TRBJ2-2	TRBV20-1	.	TGCAGTGCTAGTTGGGTTAAAGGGGTGGCGAACACCGGGGAGCTGTTTTTT	CSASWVKGVANTGELFF
TRBD1	TRBJ2-7	TRBV5-6	.	TGTGCCAGCAGCCCAGGGGGCGTCGGCTCCTACGAGCAGTACTTC	CASSPGGVGSYEQYF
.	TRBJ1-2	TRBV12-5	few	TGTGCTAGTGGACTTACAGGAGCGTATGGCTACACCTTC	CASGLTGAYGYTF
TRBD2	TRBJ2-1	TRBV5-4	.	TGTGCCAGCAGCTCACCGGGACTAGGGGATGAGCAGTTCTTC	CASSSPGLGDEQFF
.	TRBJ1-1	TRBV28	.	TGTGCCAGCACCCCGGGGGGGGTCGGGACTGAAGCTTTCTTT	CASTPGGVGTEAFF
TRBD1	TRBJ2-7	TRBV27	.	TGTGCCAGCGCGGATCGGGACAGCTCCTACGAGCAGTACTTC	CASADRDSSYEQYF
TRBD1	TRBJ2-7	TRBV29-1	once	TGCAGCGTGGACCCTGGGACAGGAACCTACGAGCAGTACTTC	CSVDPGTGTYEQYF
TRBD2	TRBJ2-3	TRBV10-3	.	TGTGCCATCAGTGATGCCGGGAGGGATCACACAGATACGCAGTATTTT	CAISDAGRDHTDTQYF
TRBD2	TRBJ2-3	TRBV7-6	.	TGTGCCAGCAGCTTAGTTGGACTAGCGAGAGATACGCAGTATTTT	CASSLVGLARDTQYF
TRBD2	TRBJ2-5	TRBV7-9	.	TGTGCCAGCAGCTTTGCGGGAGGGAATCAAGAGACCCAGTACTTC	CASSFAGGNQETQYF
TRBD1	TRBJ1-6	TRBV4-2	once	TGTGCCAGCAGCCAAGATGGAACAGGGGGAACAGATTCACCCCTCCACTTT	CASSQDGTGGTDSPLHF
.	TRBJ2-4	TRBV6-4	.	TGTGCCAGCAGTGAAAAATACGGGACCAAAAACATTCAGTACTTC	CASSEKYGTKNIQYF
.	TRBJ1-2	TRBV6-5	.	TGTGCCAGCAGTTTCGGGGGAACCGAGGGCTACACCTTC	CASSFGGTEGYTF
TRBD2	TRBJ2-1	TRBV28	once	TGTGCCAGCAGAACTGCCGGGACTAGCGGGTACAATGAGCAGTTCTTC	CASRTAGTSGYNEQFF
TRBD1	TRBJ2-7	TRBV2	.	TGTGCCAGCAGACTTGGACAGGGCTACGAGCAGTACTTC	CASRLGQGYEQYF
TRBD2	TRBJ2-1	TRBV28	.	TGTGCCAGCAGCCCCGGGACTAGGGGTGACAATGAGCAGTTCTTC	CASSPGTRGDNEQFF
TRBD2	TRBJ2-1	TRBV5-5	.	TGTGCCAGCAGCCCCCTAGCGGGAGGAAGGAGTGAGCAGTTCTTC	CASSPLAGGRSEQFF
.	TRBJ2-7	TRBV7-2	.	TGTGCCAGCAGCTTAGGACTCAGCTCCTACGAGCAGTACTTC	CASSLGLSSYEQYF
TRBD1	TRBJ2-2	TRBV6-1	.	TGTGCCAGCAGTGCTTTTGCCGGGACAGGGGGCGGGGAGCTGTTTTTT	CASSAFAGTGGGELFF
TRBD1	TRBJ1-2	TRBV5-6	once	TGTGCCAGCAGTACAGACAGGGGGTTACCTGGCTACACCTTC	CASSTDRGLPGYTF
TRBD1	TRBJ1-5	TRBV18	.	TGTGCCAGCTCACCGGGGACAGGGATGGGCAATCAGCCCCAGCATTTT	CASSPGTGMGNQPQHF
TRBD2	TRBJ2-2	TRBV5-5	.	TGTGCCAGCAGCCCCGGGACTAGCGGGAGTTATGGCCGCACCGGGGAGCTGTTTTTT	CASSPGTSGSYGRTGELFF
TRBD2	TRBJ2-5	TRBV5-1	few	TGCGCCAGCAGCTTACTAGCGGGAGGCCAAGAGACCCAGTACTTC	CASSLLAGGQETQYF
.	TRBJ2-2	TRBV6-2/TRBV6-3	few	TGTGCCAGCAGCTCAGGACTGGCCGGCTACGGGGAGCTGTTTTTT	CASSSGLAGYGELFF
.	TRBJ2-3	TRBV6-2/TRBV6-3	.	TGTGCCAGCAGTTTCCACCAGAGAGGACAGATAGTATCCTTTCGCACAGATACGCAGTATTTT	CASSFHQRGQIVSFRTDTQYF
.	TRBJ2-4	TRBV4-3	.	TGCGCCAGCAGCCAAGATCTAATGGGGCCGGACAAAAACATTCAGTACTTC	CASSQDLMGPDKNIQYF
.	TRBJ2-3	TRBV7-2	.	TGTGCCAGCAGCTTAGCAACGCTAGCTCCAACAGATACGCAGTATTTT	CASSLATLAPTDTQYF
.	TRBJ2-7	TRBV30	.	TGTGCCTGGAGCGGGGCAGGGGTCCTCTACGAGCAGTACTTC	CAWSGAGVLYEQYF
.	TRBJ1-1	TRBV5-1	.	TGCGCCAGCAGCTTGGAGGGCGGACAGACCATGAACACTGAAGCTTTCTTT	CASSLEGGQTMNTEAFF
.	TRBJ1-2	TRBV7-9	few	TGTGCCAGCGGGATCCTAGCAGGAGACTATGGCTACACCTTC	CASGILAGDYGYTF
TRBD1	TRBJ1-1	TRBV7-2	once	TGTGCCAGCAGCCTAGACAGGGGAAGGTACACTGAAGCTTTCTTT	CASSLDRGRYTEAFF
.	TRBJ1-2	TRBV27	.	TGTGCCAGCAGTTTTGCAGGGATCTATGGCTACACCTTC	CASSFAGIYGYTF
TRBD2	TRBJ2-1	TRBV27	.	TGTGCCAGCAGTTCTTTCACTAGCGGGAATTACAATGAGCAGTTCTTC	CASSSFTSGNYNEQFF
.	TRBJ2-2	TRBV7-2	.	TGTGCCAGCAGCTTAGTTGCGGGACCGGACACCGGGGAGCTGTTTTTT	CASSLVAGPDTGELFF
TRBD1	TRBJ2-4	TRBV6-2/TRBV6-3	.	TGTGCCAGCAGTTGGGGGCAGGGGGTAGCCAAAAACATTCAGTACTTC	CASSWGQGVAKNIQYF
TRBD2	TRBJ2-7	TRBV11-2	.	TGTGCCAGCAGCTTAGAGGGGCTAGCGGGGAGATACGAGCAGTACTTC	CASSLEGLAGRYEQYF
TRBD1	TRBJ1-2	TRBV7-2	.	TGTGCCAGCAGCTTAGGTCGGGGACAGTCGTACGGCTACACCTTC	CASSLGRGQSYGYTF